A selection of T cell receptor beta chains follows, all from one sample in a study of cytomegalovirus exposure and HLA in healthy donors. Libraries were prepared by immunoSEQ multiplex PCR; TCRdb keeps only in-frame clonotypes and omits some of them. This table has 120,000 or so clones, under 80% appearing once. Sequenced material: PBMCs. Receptors were obtained from a woman between 45 and 65 years old in good health and CMV-seropositive. CDR3s include the opening cysteine and the closing phenylalanine or tryptophan. A D gene is named only where the DNA matches it firmly. For some rows the clone size is stated as once, few or many, or as a class when expanded; others skip it.

>TRBJ2-5|TRBV21-1|-|-
TGTGCCAGCAGCAAAGCATCCCCAGAAGGGGGAACCCGCCTCCAGTACTTC
CASSKASPEGGTRLQYF
>TRBJ1-6|TRBV19|-|-
TGTGCCAGTAGTATGGGAGAAATGGAGGGTTCACCCCTCCACTTT
CASSMGEMEGSPLHF
>TRBJ1-1|TRBV10-3|-|-
TGTGCCACCACCCAAGACAAAACGACCACTGAAGCTTTCTTT
CATTQDKTTTEAFF
>TRBJ2-3|TRBV5-6|TRBD2|-
TGTGCCAGCAGTCCATCGGGACTAGCGGGAGGACTCACAGATACGCAGTATTTT
CASSPSGLAGGLTDTQYF
>TRBJ1-4|TRBV7-2|-|-
TGTGCCAGCAGCTTAAGAGCAACTAATGAAAAACTGTTTTTT
CASSLRATNEKLFF
>TRBJ2-1|TRBV29-1|-|-
TGCAGCGTTGAAACTCAGGTGGGCAATGAGCAGTTCTTC
CSVETQVGNEQFF
>TRBJ1-2|TRBV9|-|-
TGTGCCAGCAGCTCCCAACAGGGTGCTTATGGCTACACCTTC
CASSSQQGAYGYTF
>TRBJ2-7|TRBV28|TRBD1|-
TGTGCCAGCAACCCCGCACCCGGTCAGGGGGCTCCCTACGAGCAGTACTTC
CASNPAPGQGAPYEQYF
>TRBJ2-1|TRBV10-3|TRBD2|-
TGTGCCATCACTGACGGACTAGACAATGAGCAGTTCTTC
CAITDGLDNEQFF
>TRBJ1-4|TRBV7-2|-|-
TGTGCCAGCAGCTCGGAACGACGGGCAACTAATGAAAAACTGTTTTTT
CASSSERRATNEKLFF
>TRBJ1-2|TRBV5-1|TRBD1|-
TGCGCCAGCAGCCCCGGGACAGACCGATATGGCTACACCTTC
CASSPGTDRYGYTF
>TRBJ1-1|TRBV30|TRBD1|-
TGTGCCTGGAATTCACAGGGGACCACTGAAGCTTTCTTT
CAWNSQGTTEAFF
>TRBJ2-3|TRBV19|-|-
TGTGCCAGTAGTATATCGGGGGTGACAGATACGCAGTATTTT
CASSISGVTDTQYF
>TRBJ2-5|TRBV20-1|-|-
TGCAGTGCTAAACTTCGGGAGACCCAGTACTTC
CSAKLRETQYF
>TRBJ2-7|TRBV11-2|-|few
TGTGCCAGCAGCTTAGCGTTCGGGGGCTACGAGCAGTACTTC
CASSLAFGGYEQYF
>TRBJ2-7|TRBV9|TRBD2|-
TGTGCCAGCAGCGTAGCTACCTCCGGACTAGACGAGCAGTACTTC
CASSVATSGLDEQYF
>TRBJ2-2|TRBV11-3|-|-
TGTGCCAGCAGCTTACGGCGGGGCACCGGGGAGCTGTTTTTT
CASSLRRGTGELFF
>TRBJ2-7|TRBV27|TRBD1|few
TGTGCCAGCAGTTCTTTACAGGGGTCGGACTACGAGCAGTACTTC
CASSSLQGSDYEQYF
>TRBJ1-4|TRBV5-1|TRBD1|-
TGCGCCAGCAGTTCGGGACAGGGTCGGGAAAAACTGTTTTTT
CASSSGQGREKLFF
>TRBJ1-5|TRBV10-3|-|-
TGTGCCATCAGTGACGGGGGAAAAGAAAATCAGCCCCAGCATTTT
CAISDGGKENQPQHF
>TRBJ2-1|TRBV10-3|TRBD1|-
TGTGCCATCAGTGCTTCGGGACAGGTGGACAATGAGCAGTTCTTC
CAISASGQVDNEQFF
>TRBJ2-2|TRBV30|-|-
TGTGCCTGTAGATTAGGAGGGGGCTCGAACACCGGGGAGCTGTTTTTT
CACRLGGGSNTGELFF
>TRBJ2-5|TRBV4-2|-|once
TGTGCCAGCAGCCCGGAGGGCCGTGAGACCCAGTACTTC
CASSPEGRETQYF
>TRBJ2-5|TRBV6-5|TRBD1|few
TGTGCCAGCAGTTACGAGACAGGGGGGACCCAGTACTTC
CASSYETGGTQYF
>TRBJ1-1|TRBV7-9|-|-
TGTGCCAGCAGCTTAGAGGCGGGAGTCACTGAAGCTTTCTTT
CASSLEAGVTEAFF
>TRBJ2-1|TRBV30|TRBD2|-
TGTGCCTGGACCGGGACTAGCGGGGAACTCGGGCAGTTCTTC
CAWTGTSGELGQFF
>TRBJ1-3|TRBV15|-|-
TGTGCCACCAGCAGAGCGTCAGGAGGTTCTGGAAACACCATATATTTT
CATSRASGGSGNTIYF
>TRBJ1-2|TRBV4-1|-|-
TGCGCCAGCAGCCAAGAAGGCGGGACGGATGGCTACACCTTC
CASSQEGGTDGYTF
>TRBJ1-2|TRBV10-3|-|few
TGTGCCATAAGTGATCAAGCCTCAGGCTACACCTTC
CAISDQASGYTF
>TRBJ1-2|TRBV2|TRBD1|-
TGTGCCAGCAGAGTAAGGGACAGGGATTTATATGGCTACACCTTC
CASRVRDRDLYGYTF
>TRBJ1-1|TRBV19|-|-
TGTGCCAGTAGTATCGAACGGGGCACTGAAGCTTTCTTT
CASSIERGTEAFF
>TRBJ2-3|TRBV7-2|TRBD2|few
TGTGCCTCTGGACTAGCGGGGGGCCTAAGCACAGATACGCAGTATTTT
CASGLAGGLSTDTQYF
>TRBJ2-1|TRBV5-6|-|-
TGTGCCAGCAGCTTGTGGCCAGGGCTCAACAATGAGCAGTTCTTC
CASSLWPGLNNEQFF
>TRBJ1-1|TRBV13|TRBD1|-
TGTGCCAGCAGCTTAGTGGACAGGGTTGACACTGAAGCTTTCTTT
CASSLVDRVDTEAFF
>TRBJ2-7|TRBV5-1|TRBD1|few
TGCGCCAGCAGCTCGACAGGGGGCTTGGGCGAGCAGTACTTC
CASSSTGGLGEQYF
>TRBJ1-4|TRBV2|TRBD1|-
TGTGCCAGCAAAAAGTATGATGCGGGACAGGGTTTAGCTAATGAAAAACTGTTTTTT
CASKKYDAGQGLANEKLFF
>TRBJ2-7|TRBV18|TRBD1|-
TGTGCCAGCTCAAAACAATCAGGGGGTACCTACGAGCAGTACTTC
CASSKQSGGTYEQYF
>TRBJ2-7|TRBV2|-|-
TGTGCCAGCAGTGCTAGAGAAAGCTCCTACGAGCAGTACTTC
CASSARESSYEQYF
>TRBJ1-2|TRBV6-6|TRBD1|-
TGTGCCAGCAGTCCTCCGGGACAGGGTGAAGGTGGCTACACCTTC
CASSPPGQGEGGYTF
>TRBJ1-6|TRBV18|TRBD1|-
TGTGCCAGCTCCCCACCCCCCAGGGGGATGAGTAATTCACCCCTCCACTTT
CASSPPPRGMSNSPLHF
>TRBJ1-3|TRBV18|TRBD1|-
TGTGCCAGCTCATCAGAGACAGGGGGTGGAAACACCATATATTTT
CASSSETGGGNTIYF
>TRBJ2-2|TRBV19|TRBD2|-
TGTGCCAGTAGTATAGATGGGAGGGGCGAGCGCACCGGGGAGCCGTTTTTT
CASSIDGRGERTGEPFF
>TRBJ2-1|TRBV9|-|-
TGTGCCAGCAGCGCCGGGACAATCGACAGTGAGCAGTTCTTC
CASSAGTIDSEQFF
>TRBJ2-7|TRBV5-1|TRBD1|-
TGCGCCAGCAGCCGAGGTACAGGGGAAACCTACGAGCAGTACTTC
CASSRGTGETYEQYF
>TRBJ2-3|TRBV7-9|-|-
TGTGCCAGCAGCTCGCAGGGCGGAGATACGCAGTATTTT
CASSSQGGDTQYF
>TRBJ1-5|TRBV4-2|TRBD1|-
TGTGCCAGCAGCCAAGATGGGATTTCGACAGGGTTAAATCAGCCCCAGCATTTT
CASSQDGISTGLNQPQHF
>TRBJ2-1|TRBV9|TRBD2|once
TGTGCCAGCAGCGTAGCCTCTAGCGGAAAATACAATGAGCAGTTCTTC
CASSVASSGKYNEQFF
>TRBJ2-7|TRBV5-4|TRBD2|few
TGTGCCAGCAGCACTAGCGGGAGCTCCTACGAGCAGTACTTC
CASSTSGSSYEQYF
>TRBJ1-3|TRBV28|-|few
TGTGCCAGCAGTTTAACAGCCGGAAACACCATATATTTT
CASSLTAGNTIYF